Each of the 4 T cell receptor beta chains below was sequenced from the same sample in a study of early T cells in non-severe SARS-CoV-2 infection. TCRdb used MiXCR to reprocess the 5' RACE reads, holding one entry per CDR3 protein. The profile shows about 55,000 distinct CDR3 sequences, 5.5% to 8.5% of them singletons. The source material was whole blood, sampled at baseline. These receptors originate from an adult who was a healthcare worker with PCR-confirmed SARS-CoV-2 infection or an uninfected control (not recorded which).

At least ten counts were recorded for this clonotype. This rearrangement joins TRBV12-3 or TRBV12-4 to TRBJ2-3; 11 nucleotides agree with TRBD2. J was trimmed by 7 bases and V by 5 bases; bases with no gene match: 17. This CDR3 has 18 residues. CDR3 nucleotides: TGTGCCAGCAGTCCCTCTATAGCGGGGGGGCATCCGAGGTATACGCAGTATTTT. This encodes CASSPSIAGGHPRYTQYF.

This clonotype was seen only a few times. J is TRBJ2-2 and V is TRBV5-1; D might be TRBD1 (6 bases). Germline lookup yields CDR1 SGHRS and CDR2 YFSETQ. CDR3 length: 14 amino acids. Deletions cut 5 bases from V and 2 bases from J, with 10 bases between. In DNA form, the CDR3 reads TGCGCCAGCAGAGGACAGTTAAACACCGGGGAGCTGTTTTTT. Encoded protein: CASRGQLNTGELFF.

This clonotype was counted between two and nine times. The chain is built from TRBV4-3 and TRBJ2-1, with 9 nucleotides matching TRBD2. CDR3 length equals 16 residues. The junction had 3 bases not matched to a gene; V was cut back by 0 bases and J by 3 bases. In germline, CDR1 is LGHNA, CDR2 YSLEER. The CDR3 loop reads CASSQDRRGGYNEQFF. CDR3 coding DNA: TGCGCCAGCAGCCAAGACCGGCGGGGGGGCTACAATGAGCAGTTCTTC.

This clonotype has a count of ten or more. CDR3 region: CASSLTSGGALGPDTQYF. CDR3 sequence (DNA): TGTGCCAGCAGCTTGACTAGCGGGGGGGCCTTGGGCCCAGATACGCAGTATTTT. This chain joins TRBV7-7 and TRBJ2-3; 14 bases are shared with TRBD2. Per germline, CDR1 SSHAT and CDR2 FNYEAQ (reference sequence). The CDR3 is 18 amino acids. With 3 bases clipped from V and 4 bases from J, the junction kept 9 bases outside the gene matches.